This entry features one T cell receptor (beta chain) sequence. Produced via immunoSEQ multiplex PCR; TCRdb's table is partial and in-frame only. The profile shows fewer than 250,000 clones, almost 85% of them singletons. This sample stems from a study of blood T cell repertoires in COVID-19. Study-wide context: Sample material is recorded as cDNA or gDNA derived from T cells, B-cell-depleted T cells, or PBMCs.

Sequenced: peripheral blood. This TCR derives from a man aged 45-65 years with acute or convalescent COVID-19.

CDR3 sequence reads: CASSLGADLSYNEQFF. The CDR3, as DNA: TGTGCCAGCAGTTTAGGTGCGGATCTCTCCTACAATGAGCAGTTCTTC. The J gene is TRBJ2-1, the V gene TRBV27; D gene uncertain. The V end lost 2 bases, the J end lost 0 bases, and 11 bases lay between the germline ends. CDR3 length equals 16 residues. CDR1 and CDR2 (germline): MNHEY, SMNVEV (reference sequence).